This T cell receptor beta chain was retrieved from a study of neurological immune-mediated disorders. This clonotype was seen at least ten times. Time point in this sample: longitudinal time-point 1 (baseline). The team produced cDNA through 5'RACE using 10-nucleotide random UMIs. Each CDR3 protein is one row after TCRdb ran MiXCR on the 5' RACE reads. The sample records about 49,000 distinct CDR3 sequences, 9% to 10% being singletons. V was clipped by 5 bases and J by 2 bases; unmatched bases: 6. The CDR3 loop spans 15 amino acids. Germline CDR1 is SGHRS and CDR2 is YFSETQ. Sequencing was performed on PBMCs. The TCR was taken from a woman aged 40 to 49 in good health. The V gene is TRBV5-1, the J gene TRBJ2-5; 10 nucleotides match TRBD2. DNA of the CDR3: TGCGCCAGCAGGACCCTAGCGGGGGCGCAAGAGACCCAGTACTTC. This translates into CASRTLAGAQETQYF. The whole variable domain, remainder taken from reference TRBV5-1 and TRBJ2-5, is KAGVTQTPRYLIKTRGQQVTLSCSPISGHRSVSWYQQTPGQGLQFLFEYFSETQRNKGNFPGRFSGRQFSNSRSEMNVSTLELGDSALYLCASRTLAGAQETQYFGPGTRLLVL.